The rows below give T cell receptor beta chains drawn from one sample of a study of shared clonotypes between healthy human individuals. The table came from immunoSEQ multiplex PCR; TCRdb's copy has only in-frame clones and leaves some out. Of 600,000 to 750,000 clones listed, less than 80% are singletons. Sequencing was carried out using memory CD4+ T cells sorted from blood. Receptor source: a woman in her 30s in good health. Both conserved end residues are part of each CDR3. Some rows mark clone size as missing; the rest say once, few, many or name a class of expanded clone.

J gene,clone size,V gene,CDR3 protein
TRBJ1-2,once,TRBV19,CASTGRTVNYGYTF
TRBJ2-2,-,TRBV28,CASSWAGLAGNTGELFF
TRBJ2-1,-,TRBV5-1,CASSSGYPGRGSEQFF
TRBJ2-7,-,TRBV2,CASRAQPRGRTYEQYF
TRBJ1-5,few,TRBV19,CASGLGVNQPQHF
TRBJ2-1,once,TRBV9,CASSVSLGLAEAGEQFF
TRBJ2-7,-,TRBV18,CASSLGTTAPHYEQYF
TRBJ2-7,-,TRBV5-1,CASSWGPSGTYEQYF
TRBJ2-3,-,TRBV18,CASCITSGRLPDTQYF
TRBJ2-2,-,TRBV27,CASSQPPNTGELFF
TRBJ2-5,-,TRBV18,CASSQLQETQYF
TRBJ2-7,-,TRBV5-3,CARSSGNTSREQYF
TRBJ2-7,-,TRBV23-1,CASSQPTVPPSYEQYF
TRBJ2-1,-,TRBV6-4,CARFLQDEQFF
TRBJ1-5,-,TRBV18,CASSAQNSNQPQHF
TRBJ2-1,once,TRBV5-1,CASSSDSLSYNEQFF
TRBJ2-5,few,TRBV29-1,CSAATWTGGLETQYF
TRBJ2-3,many,TRBV18,CASSPVGQTKGTDTQYF
TRBJ2-1,-,TRBV4-1,CASSQEGASGSNEQFF
TRBJ1-1,-,TRBV5-3,CAKGGVNEAFF
TRBJ1-3,-,TRBV30,CAWSVNNRGQGASGNTIYF
TRBJ1-2,-,TRBV5-4,CASSSWTGYGYTF
TRBJ1-5,-,TRBV25-1,CASSHEDSNQPQHF
TRBJ1-3,-,TRBV19,CASSISSGNTIYF
TRBJ2-7,-,TRBV28,CAHMSPAYEQYF
TRBJ2-7,-,TRBV29-1,CSVQGETYEQYF
TRBJ2-3,-,TRBV29-1,CSVEGLAGASTDTQYF
TRBJ1-2,-,TRBV28,CASSHSQGAVYGYTF
TRBJ2-7,-,TRBV19,CASRGLSRPLDEQYF
TRBJ2-7,few,TRBV7-2,CASSLTWDKTYEQYF
TRBJ1-4,-,TRBV19,CASRSSTVINEKLFF
TRBJ2-3,-,TRBV11-2,CASSQAQPGKDTQYF
TRBJ2-1,-,TRBV5-1,CASSLTGTSGSDEQFF
TRBJ1-1,-,TRBV6-1,CASSADSSNTEAFF